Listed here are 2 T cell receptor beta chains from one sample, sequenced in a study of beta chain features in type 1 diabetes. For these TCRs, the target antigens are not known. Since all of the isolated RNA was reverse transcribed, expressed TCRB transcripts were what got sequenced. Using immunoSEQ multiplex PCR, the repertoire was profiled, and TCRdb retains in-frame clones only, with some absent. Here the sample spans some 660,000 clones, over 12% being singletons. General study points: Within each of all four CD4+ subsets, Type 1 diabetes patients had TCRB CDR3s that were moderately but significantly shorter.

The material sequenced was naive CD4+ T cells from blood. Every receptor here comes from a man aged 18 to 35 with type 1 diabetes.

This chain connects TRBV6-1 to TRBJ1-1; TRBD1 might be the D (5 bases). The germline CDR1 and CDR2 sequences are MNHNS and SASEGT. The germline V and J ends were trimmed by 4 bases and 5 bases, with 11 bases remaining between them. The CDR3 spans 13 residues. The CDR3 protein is CASSVSGMTEAFF. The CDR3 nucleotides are TGTGCCAGCAGTGTTTCAGGGATGACTGAAGCTTTCTTT.

The CDR3: CASSQEPERRTDTQYF. CDR3 nucleotides: TGTGCCAGCAGCCAAGAGCCTGAGCGGCGCACAGATACGCAGTATTTT. V gene TRBV4-2 combines with J gene TRBJ2-3, with D perhaps matching TRBD2 (5 bases). Germline V gene data show CDR1 as LGHNA and CDR2 as YNFKEQ. CDR3 size: 16 residues. The V end was cut by 0 bases, the J end by 1 base, with 11 bases between.